This TCR beta chain appears in the sequencing data of a study of T cells after yellow fever vaccination. For the study at large: Low-cell-number fractions underwent preparation using SMART-Seq v4 Ultra Low Input.

In TCRdb, the 5' RACE reads were re-called with MiXCR into one record per CDR3 protein. The profile covers around 320,000 distinct CDR3 sequences, with 9.5% to 12% appearing a single time and approximately 3% taken by the ten largest. The CDR3 length is 14 residues. Germline V gene sequence: CDR1 KGHDR, CDR2 SFDVKD. V dropped 5 bases and J dropped 6 bases, with 15 bases sitting between them. Findings and limits, study-wide: Clonotypes found in both CD4 and CD8 compartments made up a small share. At 96% for CD4 and approximately 89% for CD8, most primary-vaccination clones showed up again after the booster.

A few counts support this clonotype. What it recognizes is unknown. The origin of this receptor is a man between 18 and 35 years old who received the YFV17D yellow fever vaccine. This chain links TRBV24-1 with TRBJ1-2, with a weak D call TRBD1 (5 bases). The material sequenced was CD4+ T cells sorted from PBMCs, taken 45 days after the yellow fever booster vaccination. The CDR3 here is CATSASQGFHGYTF. The CDR3 DNA is TGTGCCACCAGTGCGTCTCAGGGTTTTCATGGCTACACCTTC.